This TCR beta chain was obtained from a study of tumor-infiltrating lymphocytes in oesophageal squamous cell carcinoma. TCRdb analysed the PCR reads with MiXCR anew, one entry per CDR3 protein. This table holds approximately 20,000 distinct CDR3 sequences, 30% to 45% found once. The receptor comes from a male donor with esophageal squamous cell carcinoma. The specimen sequenced was esophageal tumor tissue.

The CDR3 coding sequence is TGTGCCAGTGCTAAGCAAGCGGAAAACATTCAGTACTTC. Protein product: CASAKQAENIQYF. The chain combines TRBV6-2 or TRBV6-3 with TRBJ2-1, with D possibly TRBD2 on 5 matching bases. The J call is uncertain, as TRBJ2-4 better fits the DNA end. The CDR3 spans 13 residues. Germline V gives CDR1 MNHEY, CDR2 SVGEGT.